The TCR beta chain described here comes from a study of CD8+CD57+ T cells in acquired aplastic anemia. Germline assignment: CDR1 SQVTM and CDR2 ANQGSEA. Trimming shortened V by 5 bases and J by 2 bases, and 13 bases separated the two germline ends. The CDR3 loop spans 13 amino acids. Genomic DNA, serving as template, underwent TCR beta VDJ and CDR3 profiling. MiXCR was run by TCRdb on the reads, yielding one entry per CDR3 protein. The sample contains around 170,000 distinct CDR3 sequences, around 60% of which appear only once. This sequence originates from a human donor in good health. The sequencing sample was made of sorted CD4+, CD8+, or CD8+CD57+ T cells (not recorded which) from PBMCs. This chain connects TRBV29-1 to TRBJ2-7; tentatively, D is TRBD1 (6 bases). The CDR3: CSVSRQETYEQYF. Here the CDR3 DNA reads TGCAGCGTTTCCCGACAGGAGACCTACGAGCAGTACTTC.